Listed below are T cell receptor beta chains from one sample, sequenced in a study of cytomegalovirus exposure and HLA in healthy donors. Produced via immunoSEQ multiplex PCR; TCRdb's table is partial and in-frame only. This table has some 200,000 clones, roughly 78% appearing once. Sequenced material: PBMCs. The receptors originated from a girl aged 10 to 17 in good health and CMV-seropositive. Each CDR3 is given with its conserved first and last residue. The D gene is left open where the match is weak. The size entry is marked missing in some rows and otherwise reads once, few, many or a size class.

d_gene	j_gene	v_gene	abundance	CDR3nt	CDR3aa
.	TRBJ1-5	TRBV30	once	TGTGCCTGGAGTCGGGGGGATGATCAGCCCCAGCATTTT	CAWSRGDDQPQHF
.	TRBJ2-5	TRBV18	.	TGTGCCAGCCTTAGGGAGGCGTGGGAGACCCAGTACTTC	CASLREAWETQYF
TRBD2	TRBJ2-1	TRBV11-2	.	TGTGCCAGCAGCTTAGTCGGGGGGGCCTACAATGAGCAGTTCTTC	CASSLVGGAYNEQFF
TRBD1	TRBJ2-2	TRBV7-2	.	TGTGCCAGCAGCTTAGGGGGACAGGGGCTGTTTTTT	CASSLGGQGLFF
TRBD1	TRBJ1-4	TRBV9	.	TGTGCCAGCAGCGTAGCTACAGGGGCAGGGGGAGAAAAACTGTTTTTT	CASSVATGAGGEKLFF
TRBD1	TRBJ1-2	TRBV25-1	.	TGTGCCAGCAGCGATACACACAGGGGAGACTATGGCTACACCTTC	CASSDTHRGDYGYTF
.	TRBJ1-2	TRBV19	.	TGTGCCAGTAGTCCGTTAGGGGGAAATAACTATGGCTACACCTTC	CASSPLGGNNYGYTF
TRBD1	TRBJ2-7	TRBV6-1	.	TGTGCCAGCAGTAAGACCCGGGACAGCTCCTACGAGCAGTACTTC	CASSKTRDSSYEQYF
TRBD2	TRBJ2-5	TRBV7-2	once	TGTGCCAGCAGCTTAGTTAGCGGGGGGACCCAAGAGACCCAGTACTTC	CASSLVSGGTQETQYF
TRBD1	TRBJ1-4	TRBV7-9	.	TGTGCCAGCAGCTCAGGGACAGGGGGCTCAACTAATGAAAAACTGTTTTTT	CASSSGTGGSTNEKLFF
.	TRBJ1-4	TRBV9	.	TGTGCCAGCAGCGTAGCCGTTTCCACGAACGGGGAAAAACTGTTTTTT	CASSVAVSTNGEKLFF
.	TRBJ2-7	TRBV6-1	.	TGTGCCAACAGTGGCGGTGGTGAGGGTTTCTTGCCCTACGAGCAGTACTTC	CANSGGGEGFLPYEQYF
.	TRBJ2-2	TRBV6-5	.	TGTGCCAGCAGCCGACAAACAACCGGGGAGCTGTTTTTT	CASSRQTTGELFF
.	TRBJ1-1	TRBV7-2	.	TGTGCCAGCAGCCCCAGGGCAGGACGGTCTGGCACTGAAGCTTTCTTT	CASSPRAGRSGTEAFF
.	TRBJ2-2	TRBV9	.	TGTGCCAGCAGCGTAGAAGCGTCGGACACCGGGGAGCTGTTTTTT	CASSVEASDTGELFF